What follows are 32 T cell receptor beta chains derived from one specimen sequenced in a study of T cell repertoires in cytomegalovirus infection. MiXCR, run by TCRdb on the reads, gives a single entry per CDR3 protein. This repertoire shows approximately 500,000 distinct CDR3 sequences, roughly 12% found once; its top ten account for around 9.6%. Sequencing was carried out using PBMCs. Receptors originate from a human donor in good health (CMV status not recorded). Some clones in this sample may be carry-over from other donors' samples.

This clonotype was seen ten or more times. The chain's CDR3 is CASSLSGGEETQYF. The CDR3, as DNA: TGCGCCAGCAGCCTTAGCGGGGGGGAAGAGACCCAGTACTTC. The genes are TRBV4-1 and TRBJ2-5; 11 nucleotides align to TRBD2. CDR3 length: 14 amino acids. The V gene's germline CDR1 is MGHRA and CDR2 YSYEKL. V gave up 4 bases and J gave up 3 bases; unmatched junction bases: 1.

The chain recombines TRBV28 with TRBJ2-1; 8 bases line up with TRBD2. The V gene's germline CDR1 is MDHEN and CDR2 SYDVKM. V was pared by 11 bases and J by 1 base, with 4 bases of the junction left unmatched. CDR3 length: 13 amino acids. CDR3 bases: TGTGCCCATAGCGGGGTTTCCTACAATGAGCAGTTCTTC. It yields the protein CAHSGVSYNEQFF.

This clonotype has a count of ten or more. CDR3: CASSLVSNEQYF. CDR3 coding DNA: TGTGCCAGCAGCTTAGTTAGCAACGAGCAGTACTTC. The chain has TRBV7-2 and TRBJ2-7; D is ambiguous. The V gene's germline CDR1 is SGHTA and CDR2 FQGNSA. The CDR3 has 12 residues. The germline V and J ends were trimmed by 1 base and 5 bases, with 6 bases remaining between them.

In this sample, this clonotype turned up many times. The chain uses TRBV12-3 or TRBV12-4 and TRBJ1-1; D not resolved. V shed 5 bases and J shed 6 bases, with 16 bases lying between them. This CDR3 is built from 14 residues. CDR3 coding DNA: TGTGCCAGCAGTCGGGGAGGCAATCTGCCTGAAGCTTTCTTT. Encoded protein: CASSRGGNLPEAFF.

In this sample, this clonotype turned up a few times. The V and J genes are TRBV2 and TRBJ2-3; no definite D call. Looked up from germline, CDR1 is SNHLY and CDR2 is FYNNEI. The V end was cut by 11 bases, the J end by 6 bases, with 24 bases between. The length of the CDR3 is 15 residues. CDR3 DNA sequence: TGTGCCCGCCATCCCCAGGCCGAGTGGTTGGATACGCAGTATTTT. It encodes CARHPQAEWLDTQYF.

The genes are TRBV20-1 and TRBJ2-4, with D hard to call. The ends were cut back, 6 bases at V and 0 bases at J, with 12 bases in the middle. The CDR3 has 14 amino acids. Germline V gene lookup returns CDR1 DFQATT and CDR2 SNEGSKA (reference sequence). CDR3 nucleotide sequence: TGCAGTGCCCGCGTAACAGTAGCCAAAAACATTCAGTACTTC. As protein: CSARVTVAKNIQYF.

The V and J genes are TRBV6-5 and TRBJ2-5, with D possibly being TRBD1 (6 bases). Germline V CDR1 and CDR2: MNHEY, SVGAGI. The CDR3 loop spans 15 amino acids. V was cut by 0 bases and J by 7 bases, with 15 bases left in between. CDR3 sequence: CASSYSTGTRGTQYF. The DNA of the CDR3 is TGTGCCAGCAGTTACTCGACCGGGACCAGGGGGACCCAGTACTTC.

This chain links TRBV5-1 with TRBJ2-3, with 7 bases aligning to TRBD1. In germline, CDR1 is SGHRS, CDR2 YFSETQ. CDR3 length: 15 residues. The J segment lost 0 bases and the V segment lost 6 bases, leaving 7 bases of the junction unmatched. The CDR3 DNA reads as TGCGCCAGCACAAAAGACAGGGCTAGCACAGATACGCAGTATTTT. Its translation: CASTKDRASTDTQYF.

There are a few counts of this clonotype. The chain is built from TRBV7-9 and TRBJ2-5, with D tentatively TRBD2 (5 bases). Trimming pared 7 bases from V and 5 bases from J, leaving 26 bases between. CDR1 is SEHNR, CDR2 FQNEAQ, per germline (reference sequence). The CDR3 is made up of 17 amino acids. The CDR3 DNA sequence: TGTGCCAGCACCTCTTACGTTGGGAGAGGTGGAAGGGAGACCCAGTACTTC. Encoded protein: CASTSYVGRGGRETQYF.

The sample holds many counts of this clonotype. This chain uses TRBV19 with TRBJ1-2; a weak D match, TRBD1 (6 bases). The V gene's germline CDR1 is LNHDA and CDR2 SQIVND (reference sequence). V lost 7 bases and J 4 bases, leaving 19 bases between the germline ends. This CDR3 is 15 amino acids long. The DNA of the CDR3 is TGTGCCAGTAAGTCCCCATCGGGGGGCTCCTATGGCTACACCTTC. Residues: CASKSPSGGSYGYTF.

The chain couples TRBV12-3 or TRBV12-4 to TRBJ2-7; 7 nucleotides match TRBD2. The CDR3 covers 15 residues. Losses at the gene ends were 7 bases for V and 2 bases for J; bases not matched to a gene: 11. The CDR3 nucleotides read TGTGCCAGCACCGCTAGCGGCCTAGAGGCCTACGAGCAGTACTTC. This sequence encodes CASTASGLEAYEQYF.

A few counts support this clonotype. The V call is TRBV29-1, the J call TRBJ2-5, with 10 bases fitting TRBD2. The CDR3 contains 17 residues. The germline gives CDR1 SQVTM, CDR2 ANQGSEA. The V and J ends lost 1 base and 0 bases, in that order; junction bases with no gene match: 8. CDR3 bases: TGCAGCGTTGAAGGGGCTAGCGGGAGATTGTACCAAGAGACCCAGTACTTC. Encoded protein: CSVEGASGRLYQETQYF.

The table lists this clonotype with many counts. The V call is TRBV10-3, the J call TRBJ2-3; possibly TRBD1 for D (6 bases). Germline lookup yields CDR1 ENHRY and CDR2 SYGVKD. V lost 8 bases to trimming and J lost 5 bases, with 17 bases between them. This CDR3 is 14 amino acids long. This chain's CDR3 is CAIGRSGAQDTQYF. Here the CDR3 DNA reads TGTGCCATCGGCCGCTCAGGGGCTCAAGATACGCAGTATTTT.

The chain employs TRBV6-8 and TRBJ2-1, with TRBD2 identical over 8 bases. The CDR3 spans 15 residues. From germline, CDR1 is MNHGY and CDR2 SAAAGT. Trimming cost V 6 bases and J 3 bases; bases outside gene matches: 7. The CDR3 DNA follows: TGTGCCAGCAGCCGGGGGGGCCTCCGCTACAATGAGCAGTTCTTC. The encoded protein is CASSRGGLRYNEQFF.

The sample holds many counts of this clonotype. Germline and junction disagree at one end, which may indicate a read error. The chain recombines TRBV5-1 with TRBJ1-4; 7 nucleotides line up with TRBD1. This CDR3 contains 15 residues. Germline assignment: CDR1 SGHRS and CDR2 YFSETQ. The CDR3 DNA reads as TGTGCCAGCAGCTTAGCGGGACAGCCTAATGAAAAACTGTTTTTT. Its protein is CASSLAGQPNEKLFF.

This clonotype was counted ten times or more. This sequence joins TRBV11-2 and TRBJ2-7; D is undetermined. The germline gives CDR1 SGHAT, CDR2 FQNNGV. With 5 bases removed from V and 2 bases from J, the gap between germline ends came to 13 bases. The CDR3 consists of 14 residues. The CDR3 region is CASSKSTGTYEQYF. The CDR3, as DNA: TGTGCCAGCAGCAAATCGACGGGCACCTACGAGCAGTACTTC.

The V call is TRBV11-2, the J call TRBJ2-1, with D uncertain. CDR3 length: 12 residues. The germline gives CDR1 SGHAT, CDR2 FQNNGV. The ends were cut back, 5 bases at V and 10 bases at J, with 12 bases in the middle. The CDR3 nucleotides are TGTGCCAGCAGCGGACCCGCGGAGGAGCAGTTCTTC. It translates to CASSGPAEEQFF.

This clonotype was seen repeatedly, ten times or more. The chain couples TRBV20-1 to TRBJ2-7; TRBD1 is a possible D gene (7 bases). There are 15 residues in the CDR3. Germline CDR1 is DFQATT and CDR2 is SNEGSKA (reference sequence). Trimming pared 6 bases from V and 1 base from J, leaving 19 bases between. CDR3 nucleotide sequence: TGCAGTGCCTTTCCCAGGGGGGTCACGTCCTACGAGCAGTACTTC. Its protein product is CSAFPRGVTSYEQYF.

The table lists this clonotype with many counts. The chain combines TRBV6-1 with TRBJ1-1; a possible D gene is TRBD1 (5 bases). The CDR3 runs to 16 residues. Germline CDR1 is MNHNS and CDR2 is SASEGT. The V end lost 3 bases, the J end lost 6 bases, and 20 bases lay between the germline ends. In DNA form, the CDR3 reads TGTGCCAGCAGTGACACAGGCCCCACACCGAGGTCTGAAGCTTTCTTT. Its protein is CASSDTGPTPRSEAFF.

In its sample, this clonotype was seen many times. The chain is built from TRBV2 and TRBJ2-7; possibly TRBD1 or TRBD2 for D (6 bases each). V was pared by 1 base and J by 4 bases, with 17 bases between. The CDR3 is made up of 16 amino acids. Looked up from germline, CDR1 is SNHLY and CDR2 is FYNNEI. The CDR3 region has the DNA TGTGCCAGCAGTGAAGTTCCACAGGGACTTCTTTACGAGCAGTACTTC. It translates to CASSEVPQGLLYEQYF.

Concerning this clonotype: A junction boundary mismatches the germline segment, possibly from a read error. V gene TRBV29-1 combines with J gene TRBJ2-5, with 7 bases that match TRBD2. This CDR3 comprises 11 residues. Germline V gives CDR1 SQVTM, CDR2 ANQGSEA. The DNA for the CDR3 is TGCAGCGTTGGGGACTACCACCAAAGCTTCTTC. It translates to CSVGDYHQSFF.

This clonotype was counted many times. The chain recombines TRBV6-5 with TRBJ2-5; 11 nucleotides match TRBD2. The V gene's germline CDR1 is MNHEY and CDR2 SVGAGI. The junction had 5 bases not matched to a gene; V was cut back by 3 bases and J by 5 bases. The CDR3 is 15 residues long. The DNA of the CDR3 is TGTGCCAGCAGTTATAGCGGGAGGGCCGTGGAGACCCAGTACTTC. Its translation is CASSYSGRAVETQYF.

The CDR3 bases are TGTGCCAGCAGAGCCTCTTCAAGAGGCTACACCTTC. Protein product: CASRASSRGYTF. The chain couples TRBV12-3 or TRBV12-4 to TRBJ1-2; D gene uncertain. This CDR3 contains 12 residues. Trimming cost V 6 bases and J 8 bases, with 13 bases left between them.

The chain combines TRBV27 with TRBJ1-1; D not certain. Trimming removed 5 bases from V and 1 base from J, with 11 bases in between. The CDR3 runs to 14 residues. Germline CDR1 reads MNHEY; CDR2 reads SMNVEV (reference sequence). The CDR3 coding sequence is TGTGCCAGCAGTACCCTGACGGGGAACACTGAAGCTTTCTTT. Amino acid sequence: CASSTLTGNTEAFF.

In its sample, this clonotype was seen many times. The V and J genes are TRBV12-3 or TRBV12-4 and TRBJ2-2; the D is unclear. Trimming removed 7 bases at V and 0 bases at J, with 12 bases between. This CDR3 region has 15 residues. The DNA of the CDR3 is TGTGCCAGCACCCCGGGTCACGCGAACACCGGGGAGCTGTTTTTT. This gives the protein CASTPGHANTGELFF.

This clonotype was detected a few times. J is TRBJ2-7 and V is TRBV3-1, with D possibly TRBD1 on 6 matching bases. V was pared by 4 bases and J by 0 bases, with 16 bases between. The germline CDR1 and CDR2 sequences are LGHDT and YNNKEL (reference sequence). CDR3 length equals 16 residues. CDR3 sequence reads: CASSPIGQTHSYEQYF. CDR3 sequence (DNA): TGTGCCAGCAGCCCAATAGGACAGACTCACTCCTACGAGCAGTACTTC.

There are a few counts of this clonotype. The rearrangement joins TRBV9 to TRBJ2-2, with 7 nucleotides matching TRBD2. This CDR3 is 15 amino acids long. J was trimmed by 7 bases and V by 4 bases; bases with no gene match: 10. Germline V gives CDR1 SGDLS, CDR2 YYNGEE. For the CDR3, the DNA is TGTGCCAGCAGCCCCCGACTAGCCGAGGGCGGGGAGCTGTTTTTT. Protein sequence: CASSPRLAEGGELFF.

This clonotype was picked up many times. J is TRBJ2-1 and V is TRBV5-6, with D possibly matching TRBD1 (6 bases). The ends were cut back, 2 bases at V and 1 base at J, with 10 bases in the middle. CDR3 length: 15 amino acids. The germline gives CDR1 SGHDT, CDR2 YYEEEE. CDR3 residues: CASSFGQNSYNEQFF. CDR3 nucleotide sequence: TGTGCCAGCAGCTTTGGACAGAATTCCTACAATGAGCAGTTCTTC.

This clonotype occurred many times. The chain has TRBV5-1 and TRBJ1-1, with D perhaps matching TRBD1 (6 bases). V lost 0 bases and J lost 11, with 14 bases in between. The CDR3 totals 13 residues. CDR1 is SGHRS, CDR2 YFSETQ, per germline. CDR3 amino acids: CASSLATAGAAFF. The CDR3 nucleotides read TGCGCCAGCAGCTTGGCCACGGCAGGGGCGGCTTTCTTT. Full variable domain (outside the CDR3, taken from reference TRBV5-1 and TRBJ1-1): KAGVTQTPRYLIKTRGQQVTLSCSPISGHRSVSWYQQTPGQGLQFLFEYFSETQRNKGNFPGRFSGRQFSNSRSEMNVSTLELGDSALYLCASSLATAGAAFFGQGTRLTVV.

This clonotype has more than one count but fewer than ten. The chain uses TRBV3-1 and TRBJ1-4, with D possibly being TRBD1 (5 bases). Germline V gene data show CDR1 as LGHDT and CDR2 as YNNKEL (reference sequence). V was clipped by 4 bases and J by 5 bases, with 11 bases between them. The CDR3 runs to 14 residues. CDR3 DNA: TGTGCCAGCAGCCCCCTGACAGTAAATGAAAAACTGTTTTTT. Its translation is CASSPLTVNEKLFF.

This clonotype has at least ten counts. V is TRBV19 and J is TRBJ1-1; D is undetermined. Trimming pared 3 bases from V and 0 bases from J, leaving 11 bases between. There are 15 residues in the CDR3. CDR1 and CDR2 from the germline V gene are LNHDA and SQIVND (reference sequence). The CDR3 sequence is CASSIPTALNTEAFF. CDR3 coding DNA: TGTGCCAGTAGTATCCCAACAGCTCTGAACACTGAAGCTTTCTTT.

This clonotype was observed a handful of times. The J gene is TRBJ1-1, the V gene TRBV10-3; D gene uncertain. Germline V CDR1 and CDR2: ENHRY, SYGVKD. Between the trimmed V and J ends, which lost 2 bases and 5 bases, there was a span of 6 bases. The CDR3 has 12 amino acids. The CDR3 sequence: CAISEGLTEAFF. In DNA, the CDR3 is TGTGCCATCAGTGAGGGGTTGACTGAAGCTTTCTTT.